Following are 3 T cell receptor beta chains from one sample sequenced in a study of blood T cell repertoires in COVID-19. Sequenced by immunoSEQ multiplex PCR; TCRdb stores in-frame clones only, minus some. In the table there are about 330,000 clones, roughly 85% of which are singletons. The sequencing input was peripheral blood. The receptors derive from a human donor in a cohort sampled during active COVID-19.

V gene TRBV6-5 combines with J gene TRBJ2-6; no firm D call. The V gene lost 10 bases and the J gene lost 12 bases, with 19 bases spanning the gap. The V gene's germline CDR1 is MNHEY and CDR2 SVGAGI. This CDR3 is built from 13 residues. This CDR3 is CATDLLIPAVLTF. For the CDR3, the DNA is TGTGCCACCGACTTACTTATCCCCGCCGTCCTGACTTTC.

The rearrangement links TRBV7-3 to TRBJ2-7; D unresolved. Per the germline V gene, CDR1 is SGHTA and CDR2 is FQGTGA. Trimming pared 0 bases from V and 5 bases from J, leaving 8 bases between. The CDR3 has 13 residues. The CDR3 DNA sequence: TGTGCCAGCAGCTTAACCAGGTTCGACGAGCAGTACTTC. It is translated as CASSLTRFDEQYF.

The rearrangement links TRBV7-9 to TRBJ2-5; 7 bases are a match to TRBD1. The germline CDR1 and CDR2 sequences are SEHNR and FQNEAQ (reference sequence). The CDR3 runs to 18 residues. Trimming cost V 8 bases and J 1 base; bases outside gene matches: 19. The CDR3 DNA follows: TGTGCCAGCCTCCGGACAGGCTTTAGACCCGTGGGCCAAGAGACCCAGTACTTC. This encodes CASLRTGFRPVGQETQYF.